Listed below are T cell receptor beta chains from one sample, sequenced in a study of cytomegalovirus exposure and HLA in healthy donors. Produced via immunoSEQ multiplex PCR; TCRdb's table is partial and in-frame only. Seen here are some 98,000 clones, 75% to 80% observed once, and the top ten hold approximately 8%. Sequenced sample: PBMCs. These receptors came from a female donor in good health and CMV-seronegative. Both conserved end residues are part of each CDR3. The order of the fields is CDR3 DNA, CDR3 protein, V gene, J gene, clone size, D gene. A D gene is named only where the DNA matches it firmly. Clone size is shown for a subset of rows, as once, few, many or a class of expanded clone.

CDR3nt: TGTGCCAGCAGCCAAGCTACTAGCGGGGGGACCTACGAGCAGTACTTC
CDR3aa: CASSQATSGGTYEQYF
v_gene: TRBV4-2
j_gene: TRBJ2-7
abundance: NA
d_gene: TRBD2

CDR3nt: TGTGCCAGCAGCTTAGAGATGGCGGGACTTCAAGAGACCCAGTACTTC
CDR3aa: CASSLEMAGLQETQYF
v_gene: TRBV7-9
j_gene: TRBJ2-5
abundance: NA
d_gene: NA

CDR3nt: TGCGCCAGCAGTGAGTCTAGGACAGGGATTAGCGATGAGCAGTTCTTC
CDR3aa: CASSESRTGISDEQFF
v_gene: TRBV10-1
j_gene: TRBJ2-1
abundance: NA
d_gene: TRBD1

CDR3nt: TGCGCCAGCAGTCACGGACAGGGGCATCGGGGAACTAATGAAAAACTGTTTTTT
CDR3aa: CASSHGQGHRGTNEKLFF
v_gene: TRBV23-1
j_gene: TRBJ1-4
abundance: few
d_gene: TRBD1

CDR3nt: TGTGCCAGCAGCACCACAGGGGGGTACTACAATGAGCAGTTCTTC
CDR3aa: CASSTTGGYYNEQFF
v_gene: TRBV6-6
j_gene: TRBJ2-1
abundance: NA
d_gene: TRBD1

CDR3nt: TGTGCCAGCAGCTCCGGGACAGGGGGCCGTGACCGCTACGAGCAGTACTTC
CDR3aa: CASSSGTGGRDRYEQYF
v_gene: TRBV7-9
j_gene: TRBJ2-7
abundance: NA
d_gene: TRBD1

CDR3nt: TGTGCCAGCATGGACAGAGCCTACGAGCAGTACTTC
CDR3aa: CASMDRAYEQYF
v_gene: TRBV6-5
j_gene: TRBJ2-7
abundance: NA
d_gene: NA

CDR3nt: TGTGCCAGCAGCTTAGCGGGGTGGGGACTAGCGGGAGGAGGTGAGCAGTTCTTC
CDR3aa: CASSLAGWGLAGGGEQFF
v_gene: TRBV7-2
j_gene: TRBJ2-1
abundance: NA
d_gene: TRBD2

CDR3nt: TGTGCCAGTAGTATCAGCAGGGGCTTTAGGGATACGCAGTATTTT
CDR3aa: CASSISRGFRDTQYF
v_gene: TRBV19
j_gene: TRBJ2-3
abundance: NA
d_gene: NA

CDR3nt: TGTGCCAGCAGTCCAGGGACTTTACCTAACGAGCAGTACTTC
CDR3aa: CASSPGTLPNEQYF
v_gene: TRBV28
j_gene: TRBJ2-7
abundance: NA
d_gene: NA

CDR3nt: TGTGCCAGTAGTTCTGTTACTGAAGCTTTCTTT
CDR3aa: CASSSVTEAFF
v_gene: TRBV27
j_gene: TRBJ1-1
abundance: NA
d_gene: NA

CDR3nt: TGTGCCAGCAGCCTCGGACTAGCGGGGCCCACAGATACGCAGTATTTT
CDR3aa: CASSLGLAGPTDTQYF
v_gene: TRBV9
j_gene: TRBJ2-3
abundance: NA
d_gene: TRBD2

CDR3nt: TGTGCCAGCAGCTATATCCCGGGACAGAGGGACAAAATGGGAGCTTTCTTT
CDR3aa: CASSYIPGQRDKMGAFF
v_gene: TRBV7-2
j_gene: TRBJ1-1
abundance: NA
d_gene: TRBD1

CDR3nt: TGTGCCAGCAGCGTAGGCGTGGGGGCGTTGGAACCCGAGCAGTACTTC
CDR3aa: CASSVGVGALEPEQYF
v_gene: TRBV9
j_gene: TRBJ2-7
abundance: NA
d_gene: NA

CDR3nt: TGTGCCAGCAGCTTCTCGCGAGGCGAGGAAGCTTTCTTT
CDR3aa: CASSFSRGEEAFF
v_gene: TRBV11-2
j_gene: TRBJ1-1
abundance: NA
d_gene: NA

CDR3nt: TGTGCCATAAAATCCGGGGGGGCGGACGAGCAGTACTTC
CDR3aa: CAIKSGGADEQYF
v_gene: TRBV10-3
j_gene: TRBJ2-7
abundance: NA
d_gene: TRBD2

CDR3nt: TGTGCCAGCAGTTTCAGGAGGATCACTGAAGCTTTCTTT
CDR3aa: CASSFRRITEAFF
v_gene: TRBV28
j_gene: TRBJ1-1
abundance: NA
d_gene: NA

CDR3nt: TGCGCCAGCAGCTTGGGATTAGCCTGGGAGAGCTCCTACGAGCAGTACTTC
CDR3aa: CASSLGLAWESSYEQYF
v_gene: TRBV5-1
j_gene: TRBJ2-7
abundance: NA
d_gene: NA

CDR3nt: TGTGCCAGCAGCGTAGTCGGGGGCTCCTACAATGAGCAGTTCTTC
CDR3aa: CASSVVGGSYNEQFF
v_gene: TRBV9
j_gene: TRBJ2-1
abundance: NA
d_gene: NA